This T cell receptor beta chain stems from a study of blood T cell repertoires in COVID-19. Study-wide background: COVID-19 samples collected from the United States, Italy and Spain covered acute and convalescent phases.

The study drew participants aged about 18 to 89 years from some 24 US areas. Clinical history as reported by participants underpinned cohort assignment. Clones were read by immunoSEQ multiplex PCR, and TCRdb kept only the in-frame ones, dropping some. The sample shows 120,000 to 150,000 clones, about nine tenths of them seen only once. Germline assignment: CDR1 SGHRS and CDR2 YFSETQ. J was trimmed by 1 base and V by 4 bases; bases with no gene match: 8. The CDR3 runs 16 residues. This clonotype originated in a woman aged 40 to 49 who had been exposed to COVID-19. The source material was PBMCs or T cells enriched from blood (not recorded which). The chain recombines TRBV5-1 with TRBJ2-4, with TRBD1 matching over 7 bases. The CDR3, as DNA: TGCGCCAGCAGCCTGACAGGGTATGAGGCCAAAAACATTCAGTACTTC. Amino acid sequence: CASSLTGYEAKNIQYF.